This T cell receptor (beta chain) stems from a study of vaccination and CD4 T cells after COVID-19. Cultured CD4+ T cells had their DNA profiled by the Oncomine TCR Beta short-read assay. From the PCR reads, TCRdb called clonotypes with MiXCR, one entry per CDR3 protein. The table shows 13,000 or so distinct CDR3 sequences, with 41% occurring only once. A few counts support this clonotype. What it binds is unknown. Regarding treatment: approximately 9-day PBMC culture with coronavirus spike peptide pools or control peptides (ViraFEST assay). The V gene's germline CDR1 is MNHEY and CDR2 SVGEGT. J lost 2 bases, V lost 0 bases, and 0 bases had no gene match. The CDR3 contains 15 residues.

The chain carries TRBV6-2 or TRBV6-3 and TRBJ1-5, with 8 bases lining up with TRBD1. This sequence originates from a human donor who had recovered from COVID-19. The sample here was CD4+ T cells from blood, cultured in vitro, taken after SARS-CoV-2 vaccination. The CDR3 coding sequence is TGTGCCAGCAGTTACTCGGGACAGGGCAATCAGCCCCAGCATTTT. Amino acid sequence: CASSYSGQGNQPQHF.